Shown below are 7 T cell receptor beta chains from a single sample sequenced in a study of patients and donors after allogeneic stem cell transplantation. TCRdb analysed the RT-PCR reads with MiXCR anew, one entry per CDR3 protein. The sample has approximately 430,000 distinct CDR3 sequences, approximately 16% seen once. The sequenced sample consisted of blood, either unsorted or a sorted T cell fraction (not recorded which). Receptor source: a human donor who was either an allogeneic HSCT recipient or a stem cell or donor lymphocyte infusion donor (not recorded which). It is not recorded whose cells these are; they may come from a transplant donor.

A few counts support this clonotype. This sequence joins TRBV5-4 and TRBJ2-1; possibly TRBD2 for D (5 bases). V lost 3 bases to trimming and J lost 4 bases, with 17 bases between them. The CDR3 loop spans 16 amino acids. The germline V gene has CDR1 SGHNT and CDR2 YYREEE (reference sequence). The CDR3 protein is CASSSPGSRVYNEQFF. CDR3 DNA sequence: TGTGCCAGCAGCTCCCCGGGGAGCCGGGTGTACAATGAGCAGTTCTTC.

In this sample, this clonotype turned up a few times. V usage is TRBV4-1 and J usage is TRBJ1-2; D might be TRBD1 (5 bases). CDR1 and CDR2 from the germline V gene are MGHRA and YSYEKL. This CDR3 spans 15 amino acids. The V and J ends lost 0 bases and 6 bases respectively, with 14 bases between them. CDR3 nucleotides: TGCGCCAGCAGCCAAGATGGCGGGGGAGGGGATGGCTACACCTTC. Translation gives CASSQDGGGGDGYTF.

J is TRBJ2-1 and V is TRBV2; 11 bases are a match to TRBD2. The CDR3 is made up of 16 amino acids. The germline CDR1 and CDR2 sequences are SNHLY and FYNNEI. V trimming: 4 bases; J trimming: 9 bases; junction bases outside the gene matches: 11. As DNA, the CDR3 is TGTGCCAGCAGTGGGGTAGCGGGAGGGCCGGTTCCTGAGCAGTTCTTC. Translating gives CASSGVAGGPVPEQFF.

The V gene is TRBV6-5, the J gene TRBJ2-7; D gene uncertain. The germline V gene has CDR1 MNHEY and CDR2 SVGAGI. This CDR3 comprises 16 residues. V lost 2 bases, J lost 7 bases, and 21 bases lay in between. The CDR3 coding sequence is TGTGCCAGCAGTTACCTCGTGGCACCCCAAGGTGGGGAGCAGTACTTC. This codes for CASSYLVAPQGGEQYF.

The sample holds many counts of this clonotype. J is TRBJ1-1 and V is TRBV6-1, with 7 positions matching TRBD1. V was clipped by 8 bases and J by 3 bases; unmatched bases: 12. The germline gives CDR1 MNHNS, CDR2 SASEGT. The CDR3 totals 15 residues. CDR3 coding DNA: TGTGCCAGCGGACTTGGGACAGTTGATGACACTGAAGCTTTCTTT. Encoded protein: CASGLGTVDDTEAFF.

This clonotype was seen only a few times. V is TRBV27 and J is TRBJ2-6; the match to TRBD1 covers 8 bases. The germline gives CDR1 MNHEY, CDR2 SMNVEV (reference sequence). The V gene end was trimmed by 6 bases and the J gene end by 4 bases; junction bases not matched to a gene: 5. This CDR3 spans 15 amino acids. The CDR3 reads CASSLDRVGANVLTF. In DNA, the CDR3 is TGTGCCAGCAGCCTGGACAGGGTAGGGGCCAACGTCCTGACTTTC.

The rearrangement links TRBV19 to TRBJ2-5, with D maybe TRBD1 (6 bases). Germline lookup yields CDR1 LNHDA and CDR2 SQIVND (reference sequence). Trimming cost V 3 bases and J 3 bases, with 17 bases left between them. The CDR3 is 16 amino acids. The CDR3 sequence is CASSMGPPTGKETQYF. The CDR3 DNA is TGTGCCAGTAGTATGGGGCCTCCTACAGGGAAAGAGACCCAGTACTTC.